These 22 T cell receptor beta chains were all obtained from the same sample, sequenced in a study of blood T cell repertoires in COVID-19. The method was immunoSEQ multiplex PCR; TCRdb's version includes in-frame clones alone and lacks a portion of them. The sample lists around 180,000 clones, roughly nine tenths occurring once. Sequences were obtained from PBMCs or T cells enriched from blood (not recorded which). These receptors were obtained from a woman aged 35 to 49 with acute COVID-19.

The rearrangement links TRBV5-1 to TRBJ1-1, with D possibly TRBD1 on 6 matching bases. V was trimmed by 1 base and J by 8 bases, leaving 21 bases between them. CDR3 length: 16 amino acids. The V gene's germline CDR1 is SGHRS and CDR2 YFSETQ. The CDR3 loop is CASSLRSNRETTEAFF. CDR3 DNA sequence: TGCGCCAGCAGCTTGAGGTCGAACAGGGAGACTACCGAAGCTTTCTTT.

The genes are TRBV5-1 and TRBJ2-7; unclear D gene. V gave up 0 bases and J gave up 0 bases, with 7 bases separating them. This CDR3 contains 14 residues. Germline V gene data show CDR1 as SGHRS and CDR2 as YFSETQ. The CDR3 protein is CASSLVWSSYEQYF. As DNA, the CDR3 is TGCGCCAGCAGCTTGGTCTGGAGCTCCTACGAGCAGTACTTC. The full variable domain, its missing parts supplied by reference TRBV5-1 and TRBJ2-7, is KAGVTQTPRYLIKTRGQQVTLSCSPISGHRSVSWYQQTPGQGLQFLFEYFSETQRNKGNFPGRFSGRQFSNSRSEMNVSTLELGDSALYLCASSLVWSSYEQYFGPGTRLTVT.

The sample holds a few counts of this clone. The chain carries TRBV15 and TRBJ2-3, with D unresolved. V was trimmed by 0 bases and J by 1 base, leaving 8 bases between them. The CDR3 loop spans 15 amino acids. Germline V gene lookup returns CDR1 LNHNV and CDR2 YYDKDF (reference sequence). The CDR3 is CATSREAGGTDTQYF. CDR3 nucleotides: TGTGCCACCAGCAGAGAGGCAGGCGGCACAGATACGCAGTATTTT.

The genes are TRBV5-5 and TRBJ2-2; D is ambiguous. This CDR3 comprises 13 residues. Trimming took 3 bases from V and 4 from J, leaving 7 bases between them. Germline CDR1 SGHKS, CDR2 YYEKEE (reference sequence). CDR3 coding DNA: TGTGCCAGCAGCTCCCGCGGCACCGGGGAGCTGTTTTTT. Translating gives CASSSRGTGELFF. The complete variable domain, with remaining parts taken from reference TRBV5-5 and TRBJ2-2, reads DAGVTQSPTHLIKTRGQQVTLRCSPISGHKSVSWYQQVLGQGPQFIFQYYEKEERGRGNFPDRFSARQFPNYSSELNVNALLLGDSALYLCASSSRGTGELFFGEGSRLTVL.

The gene calls are TRBV3-1 (or the pseudogene TRBV3-2) and TRBJ2-2; 9 bases fit TRBD2. The CDR3 extends over 20 amino acids. Germline V gene sequence: CDR1 LGHDT, CDR2 YNNKEL (reference sequence). J lost 4 bases, V lost 3 bases, and 18 bases had no gene match. CDR3 in amino acids: CASSQGPGQTTSGLTGELFF. In DNA, the CDR3 is TGTGCCAGCAGCCAGGGACCGGGACAGACGACTAGCGGCCTCACCGGGGAGCTGTTTTTT.

The rearrangement uses TRBV7-3 and TRBJ1-1; D is possibly TRBD1 (5 bases). V gave up 8 bases and J gave up 4 bases, with 14 bases separating them. Germline V CDR1 and CDR2: SGHTA, FQGTGA. The CDR3 is 13 amino acids. DNA of the CDR3: TGTGCCAGCGGGGCAGAGCGGGGCACTGAAGCTTTCTTT. Encoded protein: CASGAERGTEAFF. Filled out from reference TRBV7-3 and TRBJ1-1, the complete variable domain reads GAGVSQTPSNKVTEKGKYVELRCDPISGHTALYWYRQSLGQGPEFLIYFQGTGAADDSGLPNDRFFAVRPEGSVSTLKIQRTERGDSAVYLCASGAERGTEAFFGQGTRLTVV.

This rearrangement joins TRBV11-2 to TRBJ2-7; 8 bases are shared with TRBD2. The V gene's germline CDR1 is SGHAT and CDR2 FQNNGV. V shed 5 bases and J 2 bases; nucleotides not matched to a gene: 8. This CDR3 contains 15 residues. The CDR3 region is CASSAQREPPYEQYF. As DNA, the CDR3 is TGTGCCAGCAGCGCACAGCGGGAGCCCCCCTACGAGCAGTACTTC. Complete variable domain (other parts from reference TRBV11-2 and TRBJ2-7): EAGVAQSPRYKIIEKRQSVAFWCNPISGHATLYWYQQILGQGPKLLIQFQNNGVVDDSQLPKDRFSAERLKGVDSTLKIQPAKLEDSAVYLCASSAQREPPYEQYFGPGTRLTVT.

This chain connects TRBV5-1 to TRBJ1-1; the match to TRBD1 covers 7 bases. Germline CDR1 and CDR2: SGHRS and YFSETQ. The CDR3 contains 17 residues. The V segment lost 4 bases and the J segment 0 bases; nucleotides outside the gene matches: 12. The CDR3 sequence is CASSPGLGQVMNTEAFF. For the CDR3, the DNA is TGCGCCAGCAGCCCTGGCCTAGGACAGGTTATGAACACTGAAGCTTTCTTT.

The V gene is TRBV7-8, the J gene TRBJ2-1; 11 bases are a match to TRBD2. The germline V gene has CDR1 SGHVS and CDR2 FQNEAQ. The CDR3 has 18 amino acids. With V trimmed by 5 bases and J by 7 bases, 16 bases remained unmatched. The chain's CDR3 is CASSRGGFTSGSRNEQFF. The CDR3 DNA sequence: TGTGCCAGCAGCAGAGGGGGGTTTACTAGCGGGAGTAGGAATGAGCAGTTCTTC.

This sequence joins TRBV21-1 and TRBJ2-4; the table's D call, TRBD2, has no DNA check behind it. TRBV21-1 represents a pseudogene. This CDR3 contains 18 residues. Here the CDR3 reads CASSVPSGGARTKNIQYF. The CDR3, as DNA: TGTGCCAGCAGCGTTCCAAGCGGGGGGGCGAGGACCAAAAACATTCAGTACTTC.

The V and J genes are TRBV7-2 and TRBJ2-5, with no clear D. The CDR3 runs 12 residues. The V and J ends lost 3 bases and 5 bases respectively, with 7 bases between them. Germline V gene sequence: CDR1 SGHTA, CDR2 FQGNSA. The CDR3 loop reads CASSFPFETQYF. CDR3 nucleotide sequence: TGTGCCAGCAGCTTTCCTTTTGAGACCCAGTACTTC.

The rearrangement joins TRBV29-1 to TRBJ1-2; 10 positions agree with TRBD1. The CDR3 is made up of 12 amino acids. V lost 6 bases and J lost 7; bases outside the gene matches: 5. CDR1 and CDR2 (germline): SQVTM, ANQGSEA. The CDR3 bases are TGCAGCGTAGGACAGGGGGGATCTGGCTACACCTTC. It encodes CSVGQGGSGYTF.

J is TRBJ2-1 and V is TRBV11-3; 7 bases map to TRBD1. Germline CDR1 reads SGHNT; CDR2 reads YENEEA. The CDR3 is 15 amino acids. The J segment lost 6 bases and the V segment lost 5 bases, leaving 10 bases of the junction unmatched. CDR3 loop: CASSPGQASRNEQFF. The CDR3, as DNA: TGTGCCAGCAGCCCCGGACAGGCGAGTCGCAATGAGCAGTTCTTC.

This sequence joins TRBV6-5 and TRBJ1-2, with 7 positions matching TRBD1. CDR1 is MNHEY, CDR2 SVGAGI, per germline. V shed 8 bases and J 3 bases; nucleotides not matched to a gene: 9. The CDR3 is 14 amino acids. The CDR3 loop reads CASGTQGVDYGYTF. CDR3 DNA: TGTGCCAGCGGAACTCAGGGGGTAGACTATGGCTACACCTTC.

The rearrangement links TRBV5-1 to TRBJ2-1, with 14 bases lining up with TRBD2. The length of the CDR3 is 19 residues. V shed 0 bases and J 6 bases; nucleotides not matched to a gene: 11. CDR1 and CDR2 (germline): SGHRS, YFSETQ. The CDR3 DNA reads as TGCGCCAGCAGCTTGGAGTCCCGACTAGCGGGAGGGCCAAGCAATGAGCAGTTCTTC. This sequence encodes CASSLESRLAGGPSNEQFF.

Points on this clone: The sample carries other DNA sequences with the same CDR3. The rearrangement joins TRBV18 to TRBJ1-1, with a tentative D call TRBD1 (6 bases). The CDR3 extends over 13 amino acids. The germline V and J ends were trimmed by 3 bases and 1 base, with 6 bases remaining between them. From germline, CDR1 is KGHSH and CDR2 LQKENI. Written as DNA, the CDR3 is TGTGCCAGCTCACCGGGACAGAACACTGAAGCTTTCTTT. Translation gives CASSPGQNTEAFF.

This clone was found many times. The chain uses TRBV6-4 and TRBJ2-3; TRBD2 matches at 8 bases. V was pared by 0 bases and J by 1 base, with 0 bases of the junction left unmatched. The CDR3 has 15 residues. In germline, CDR1 is MRHNA, CDR2 SNTAGT. CDR3 nucleotide sequence: TGTGCCAGCAGTGACTCTAGCGGGGGCACAGATACGCAGTATTTT. Translating it yields CASSDSSGGTDTQYF.

The gene calls are TRBV18 and TRBJ1-4; 9 nucleotides line up with TRBD1. The CDR3 length is 15 residues. The V gene end was trimmed by 6 bases and the J gene end by 7 bases; junction bases not matched to a gene: 9. Germline loops: CDR1 KGHSH, CDR2 LQKENI. The CDR3 DNA is TGTGCCAGCTCTCCCAACAGGGGGCTTGGTGAAAAACTGTTTTTT. As protein: CASSPNRGLGEKLFF.

The rearrangement joins TRBV5-4 to TRBJ2-3; no clear D gene. Trimming stripped 1 base from V and 4 bases from J, with 13 bases between. CDR1 and CDR2 from the germline V gene are SGHNT and YYREEE (reference sequence). This CDR3 is built from 15 residues. CDR3 region: CASSLSSGWSDTQYF. As DNA, the CDR3 is TGTGCCAGCAGCTTGAGCTCGGGTTGGTCAGATACGCAGTATTTT.

The chain recombines TRBV12-5 with TRBJ2-7; 7 nucleotides align to TRBD2. After removal of 1 base from V and 2 bases from J, the junction contained 2 bases not matched to a gene. Germline CDR1 LGHNT, CDR2 FRNRAP. The CDR3 covers 14 residues. CDR3 amino acids: CASGLGGGTYEQYF. DNA of the CDR3: TGTGCTAGTGGTTTGGGCGGGGGTACCTACGAGCAGTACTTC.

This clone was observed once. V is TRBV2 and J is TRBJ2-3, with TRBD1 matching 10 bases. In germline, CDR1 is SNHLY, CDR2 FYNNEI. The CDR3 loop spans 15 amino acids. V trimming: 8 bases; J trimming: 0 bases; junction bases outside the gene matches: 5. CDR3 residues: CASDRDRGSTDTQYF. In DNA, the CDR3 is TGTGCCAGCGATCGGGACAGGGGTAGCACAGATACGCAGTATTTT.

The chain combines TRBV5-6 with TRBJ2-4; possible D gene TRBD2, 6 bases. V lost 0 bases and J 1 base, leaving 11 bases between the germline ends. The germline gives CDR1 SGHDT, CDR2 YYEEEE. The CDR3 contains 16 residues. CDR3 DNA sequence: TGTGCCAGCAGCTTGGGGGCAGGGAGGGCCAAAAACATTCAGTACTTC. As protein: CASSLGAGRAKNIQYF.